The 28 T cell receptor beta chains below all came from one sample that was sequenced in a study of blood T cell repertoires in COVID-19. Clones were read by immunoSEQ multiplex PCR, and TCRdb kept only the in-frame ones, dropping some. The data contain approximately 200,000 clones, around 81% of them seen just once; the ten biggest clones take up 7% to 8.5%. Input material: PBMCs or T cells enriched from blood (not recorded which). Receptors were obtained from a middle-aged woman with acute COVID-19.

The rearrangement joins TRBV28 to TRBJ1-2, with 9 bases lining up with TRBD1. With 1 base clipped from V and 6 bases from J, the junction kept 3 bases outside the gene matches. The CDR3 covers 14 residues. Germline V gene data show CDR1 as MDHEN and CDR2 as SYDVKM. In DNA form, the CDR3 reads TGTGCCAGCAGTTTATACAGGACAGGGGATGGCTACACCTTC. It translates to CASSLYRTGDGYTF.

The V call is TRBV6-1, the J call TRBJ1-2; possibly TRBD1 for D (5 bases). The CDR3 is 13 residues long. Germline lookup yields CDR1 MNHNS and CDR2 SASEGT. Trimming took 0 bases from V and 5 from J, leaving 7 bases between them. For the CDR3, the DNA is TGTGCCAGCAGTGAAGCGGCAGGGTATGGCTACACCTTC. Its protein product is CASSEAAGYGYTF.

CDR3 nucleotides: TGTGCCAGCAGTTCCCAACCTAGGGCAGGGGCGGCTTATACCACTGAAGCTTTCTTT. This sequence encodes CASSSQPRAGAAYTTEAFF. This rearrangement joins TRBV27 to TRBJ1-1, with D tentatively TRBD1 (6 bases). This CDR3 is built from 19 residues. Trimming removed 4 bases at V and 4 bases at J, with 28 bases between. Germline V gene data show CDR1 as MNHEY and CDR2 as SMNVEV (reference sequence).

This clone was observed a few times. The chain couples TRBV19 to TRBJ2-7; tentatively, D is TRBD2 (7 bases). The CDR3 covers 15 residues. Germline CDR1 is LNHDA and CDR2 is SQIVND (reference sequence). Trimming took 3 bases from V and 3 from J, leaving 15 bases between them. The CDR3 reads CASSIGWGGLYEQYF. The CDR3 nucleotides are TGTGCCAGTAGTATCGGATGGGGGGGCCTCTACGAGCAGTACTTC.

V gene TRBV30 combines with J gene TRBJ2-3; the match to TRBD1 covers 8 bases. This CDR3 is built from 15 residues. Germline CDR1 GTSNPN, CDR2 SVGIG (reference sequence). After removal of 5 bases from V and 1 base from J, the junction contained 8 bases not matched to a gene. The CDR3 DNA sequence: TGTGCCTGGGGCACTGCGGGACAGGGCACAGATACGCAGTATTTT. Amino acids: CAWGTAGQGTDTQYF. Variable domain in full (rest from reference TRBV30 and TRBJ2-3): SQTIHQWPATLVQPVGSPLSLECTVEGTSNPNLYWYRQAAGRGLQLLFYSVGIGQISSEVPQNLSASRPQDRQFILSSKKLLLSDSGFYLCAWGTAGQGTDTQYFGPGTRLTVL.

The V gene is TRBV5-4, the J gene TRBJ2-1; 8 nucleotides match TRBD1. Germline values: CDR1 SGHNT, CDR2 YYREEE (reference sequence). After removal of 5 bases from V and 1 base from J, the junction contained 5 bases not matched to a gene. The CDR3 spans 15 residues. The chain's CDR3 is CASSLTGASYNEQFF. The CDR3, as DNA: TGTGCCAGCAGTTTGACAGGGGCATCCTACAATGAGCAGTTCTTC.

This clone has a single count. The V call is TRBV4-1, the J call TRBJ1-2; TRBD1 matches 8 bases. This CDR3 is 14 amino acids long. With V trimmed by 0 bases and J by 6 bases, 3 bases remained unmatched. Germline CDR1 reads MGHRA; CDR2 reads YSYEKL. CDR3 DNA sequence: TGCGCCAGCAGCCAAGACAGGGGGCGGGATGGCTACACCTTC. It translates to CASSQDRGRDGYTF.

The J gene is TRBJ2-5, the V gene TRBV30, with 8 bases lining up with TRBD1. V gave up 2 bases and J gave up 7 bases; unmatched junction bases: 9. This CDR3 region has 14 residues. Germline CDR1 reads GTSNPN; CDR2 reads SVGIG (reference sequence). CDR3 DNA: TGTGCCTGGAGTCCAGACGACAGGGGCGGGACCCAGTACTTC. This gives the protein CAWSPDDRGGTQYF.

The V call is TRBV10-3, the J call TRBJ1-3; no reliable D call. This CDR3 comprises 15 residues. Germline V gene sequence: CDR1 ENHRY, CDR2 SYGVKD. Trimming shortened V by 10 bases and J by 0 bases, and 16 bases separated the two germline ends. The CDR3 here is CARSPGGSSGNTIYF. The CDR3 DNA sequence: TGTGCCAGAAGCCCAGGAGGGAGCTCTGGAAACACCATATATTTT.

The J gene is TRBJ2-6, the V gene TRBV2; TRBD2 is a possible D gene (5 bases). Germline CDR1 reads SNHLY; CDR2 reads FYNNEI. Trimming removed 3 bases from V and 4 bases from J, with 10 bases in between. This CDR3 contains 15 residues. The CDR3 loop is CASSDEGTGANVLTF. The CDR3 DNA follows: TGTGCCAGCAGTGACGAGGGCACCGGGGCCAACGTCCTGACTTTC.

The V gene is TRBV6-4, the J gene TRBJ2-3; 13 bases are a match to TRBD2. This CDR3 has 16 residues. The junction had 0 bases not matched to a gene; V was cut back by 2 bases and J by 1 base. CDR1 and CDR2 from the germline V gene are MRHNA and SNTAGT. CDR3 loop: CASSDGTSGGTDTQYF. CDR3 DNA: TGTGCCAGCAGTGACGGGACTAGCGGGGGCACAGATACGCAGTATTTT.

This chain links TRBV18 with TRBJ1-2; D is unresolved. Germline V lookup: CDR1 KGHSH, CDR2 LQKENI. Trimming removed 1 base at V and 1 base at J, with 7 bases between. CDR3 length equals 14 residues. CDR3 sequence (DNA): TGTGCCAGCTCACCACAGGCGGGTAACTATGGCTACACCTTC. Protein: CASSPQAGNYGYTF.

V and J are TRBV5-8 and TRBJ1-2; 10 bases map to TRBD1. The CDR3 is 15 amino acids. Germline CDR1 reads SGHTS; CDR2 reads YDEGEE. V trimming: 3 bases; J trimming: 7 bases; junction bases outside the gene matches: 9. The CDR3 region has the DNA TGTGCCAGCAGCTGGGGACAGGGGAAACGAACTGGCTACACCTTC. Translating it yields CASSWGQGKRTGYTF. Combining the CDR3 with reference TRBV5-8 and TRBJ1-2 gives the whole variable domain EAGVTQSPTHLIKTRGQQATLRCSPISGHTSVYWYQQALGLGLQFLLWYDEGEERNRGNFPPRFSGRQFPNYSSELNVNALELEDSALYLCASSWGQGKRTGYTFGSGTRLTVV.

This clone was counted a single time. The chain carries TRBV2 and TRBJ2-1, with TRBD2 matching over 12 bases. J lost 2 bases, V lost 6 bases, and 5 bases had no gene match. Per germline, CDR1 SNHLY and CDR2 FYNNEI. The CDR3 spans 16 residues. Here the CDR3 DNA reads TGTGCCAGCAGAGGGAGGACTAGCGGGGCCTACAATGAGCAGTTCTTC. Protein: CASRGRTSGAYNEQFF.

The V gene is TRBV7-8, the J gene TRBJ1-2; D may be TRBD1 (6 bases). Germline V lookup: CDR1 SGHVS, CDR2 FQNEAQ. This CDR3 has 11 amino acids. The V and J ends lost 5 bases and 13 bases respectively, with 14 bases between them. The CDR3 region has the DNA TGTGCCAGCAGCCCAGGGGTCCGCTCCACCTTC. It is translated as CASSPGVRSTF.

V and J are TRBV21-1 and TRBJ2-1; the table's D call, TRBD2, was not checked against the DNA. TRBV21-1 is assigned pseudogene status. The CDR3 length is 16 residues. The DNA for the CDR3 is TGTGCCAGCAGCGCCCCCAGCGGGAGACCCGGGGATGAGCAGTTCTTC. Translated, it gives CASSAPSGRPGDEQFF.

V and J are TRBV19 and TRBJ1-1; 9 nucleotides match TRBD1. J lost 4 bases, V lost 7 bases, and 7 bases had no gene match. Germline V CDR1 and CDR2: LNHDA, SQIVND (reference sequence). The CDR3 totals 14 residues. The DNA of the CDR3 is TGTGCCAGTACCCGGGACAGGGCGGTCACTGAAGCTTTCTTT. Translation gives CASTRDRAVTEAFF.

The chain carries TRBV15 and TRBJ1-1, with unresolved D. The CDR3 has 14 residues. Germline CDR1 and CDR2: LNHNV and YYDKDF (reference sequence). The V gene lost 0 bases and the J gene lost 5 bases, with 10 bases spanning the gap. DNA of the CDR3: TGTGCCACCAGCAGAGATAGGCGGGGAACTGAAGCTTTCTTT. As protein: CATSRDRRGTEAFF. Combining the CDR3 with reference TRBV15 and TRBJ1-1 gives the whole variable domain DAMVIQNPRYQVTQFGKPVTLSCSQTLNHNVMYWYQQKSSQAPKLLFHYYDKDFNNEADTPDNFQSRRPNTSFCFLDIRSPGLGDTAMYLCATSRDRRGTEAFFGQGTRLTVV.

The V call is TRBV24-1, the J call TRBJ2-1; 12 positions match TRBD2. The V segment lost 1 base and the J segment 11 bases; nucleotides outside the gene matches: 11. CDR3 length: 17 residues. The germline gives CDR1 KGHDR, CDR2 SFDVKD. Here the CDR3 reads CATSDFSTSGGVLKQFF. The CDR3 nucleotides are TGTGCCACCAGTGATTTCTCGACTAGCGGGGGCGTCTTAAAGCAGTTCTTC.

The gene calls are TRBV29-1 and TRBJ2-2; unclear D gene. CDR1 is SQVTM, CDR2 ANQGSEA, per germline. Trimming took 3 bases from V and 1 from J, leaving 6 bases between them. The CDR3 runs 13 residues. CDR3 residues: CSVDPKNTGELFF. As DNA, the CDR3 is TGCAGCGTTGACCCCAAGAACACCGGGGAGCTGTTTTTT.

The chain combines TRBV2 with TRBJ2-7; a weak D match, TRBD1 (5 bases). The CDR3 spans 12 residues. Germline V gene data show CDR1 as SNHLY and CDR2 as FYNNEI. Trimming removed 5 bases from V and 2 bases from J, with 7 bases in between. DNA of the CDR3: TGTGCCAGCAGTCAGGGTGCCTACGAGCAGTACTTC. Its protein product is CASSQGAYEQYF.

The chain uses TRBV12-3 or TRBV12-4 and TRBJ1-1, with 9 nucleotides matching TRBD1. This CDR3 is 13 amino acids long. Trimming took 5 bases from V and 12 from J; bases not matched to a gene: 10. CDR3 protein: CASSPQGAGGTFF. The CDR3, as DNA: TGTGCCAGCAGTCCACAGGGGGCGGGTGGAACTTTCTTT.

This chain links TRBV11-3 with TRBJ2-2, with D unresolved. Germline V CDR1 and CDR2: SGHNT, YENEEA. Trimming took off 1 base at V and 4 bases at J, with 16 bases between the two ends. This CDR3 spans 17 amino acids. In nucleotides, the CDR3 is TGTGCCAGCAGCTTAGGAGGCTCCGGAGTATCCACCGGGGAGCTGTTTTTT. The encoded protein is CASSLGGSGVSTGELFF.

The CDR3 DNA reads TGTGCCAGCAGACGAAGAATCATCGGGACTAGCGGTGAGCAGTACTTC. This encodes CASRRRIIGTSGEQYF. This chain links TRBV27 with TRBJ2-7; 11 bases map to TRBD2. Per the germline V gene, CDR1 is MNHEY and CDR2 is SMNVEV (reference sequence). V gave up 6 bases and J gave up 7 bases; unmatched junction bases: 14. The CDR3 loop spans 16 amino acids.

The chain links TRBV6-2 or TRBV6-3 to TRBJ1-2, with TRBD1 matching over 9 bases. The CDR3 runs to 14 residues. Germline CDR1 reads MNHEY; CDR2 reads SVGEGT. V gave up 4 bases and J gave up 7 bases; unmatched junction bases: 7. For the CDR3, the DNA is TGTGCCAGCAGTTTTGGAACAGGGGGCTCTGGCTACACCTTC. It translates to CASSFGTGGSGYTF.

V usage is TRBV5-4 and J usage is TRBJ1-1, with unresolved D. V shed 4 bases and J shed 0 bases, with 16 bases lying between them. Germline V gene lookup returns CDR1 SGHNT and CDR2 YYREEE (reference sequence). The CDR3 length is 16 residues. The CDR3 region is CASSPTSGGMNTEAFF. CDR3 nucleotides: TGTGCCAGCAGCCCGACTAGTGGAGGTATGAACACTGAAGCTTTCTTT. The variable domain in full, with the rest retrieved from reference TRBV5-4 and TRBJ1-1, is ETGVTQSPTHLIKTRGQQVTLRCSSQSGHNTVSWYQQALGQGPQFIFQYYREEENGRGNFPPRFSGLQFPNYSSELNVNALELDDSALYLCASSPTSGGMNTEAFFGQGTRLTVV.

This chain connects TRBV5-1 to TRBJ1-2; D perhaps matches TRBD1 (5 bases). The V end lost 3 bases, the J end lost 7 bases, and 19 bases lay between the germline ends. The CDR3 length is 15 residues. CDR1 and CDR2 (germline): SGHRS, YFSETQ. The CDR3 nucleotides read TGCGCCAGCAGCTCCACGGGCAGAGCGGGGACTGGCTACACCTTC. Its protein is CASSSTGRAGTGYTF.

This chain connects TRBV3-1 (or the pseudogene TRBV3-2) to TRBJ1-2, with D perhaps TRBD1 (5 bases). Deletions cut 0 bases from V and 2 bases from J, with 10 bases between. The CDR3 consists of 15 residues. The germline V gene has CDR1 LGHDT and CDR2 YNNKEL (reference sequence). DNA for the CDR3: TGTGCCAGCAGCCAAGAGTCACAGGTAAACTATGGCTACACCTTC. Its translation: CASSQESQVNYGYTF.